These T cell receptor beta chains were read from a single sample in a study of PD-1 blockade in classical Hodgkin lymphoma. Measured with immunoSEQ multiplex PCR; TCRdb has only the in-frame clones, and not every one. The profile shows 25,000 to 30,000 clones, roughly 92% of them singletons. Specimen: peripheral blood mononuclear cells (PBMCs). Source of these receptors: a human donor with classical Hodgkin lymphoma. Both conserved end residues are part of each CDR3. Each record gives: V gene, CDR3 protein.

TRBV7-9,CASSREQSSLETQYF
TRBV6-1,CASSVVGGYNEQFF
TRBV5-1,CASSWTDPTDTQYF
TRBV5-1,CASSLSGRYNEQFF
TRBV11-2,CASSLLAAGSNKETQYF
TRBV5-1,CASKTGVNTEAFF
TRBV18,CASSFGQGVTEAFF
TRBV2,CASKDYQQHYGYTF
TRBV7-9,CASSSTMNTEAFF
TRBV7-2,CASSLAPGRGLNEQFF
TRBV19,CASTPTGRGYGYTF
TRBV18,CASSPPFGTYEQYF
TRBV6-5,CASSANRDDQPQHF
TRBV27,CASRSVIRQNNSPLHF
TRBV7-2,CASSSVSGAGELFF
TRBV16,CASSHSYTSTDTQYF
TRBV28,CASSSGQGGTEAFF
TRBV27,CASSLWVGPGDTQYF
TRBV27,CASSLMGGVTDTQYF
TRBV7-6,CASSLGGTSGASETQYF
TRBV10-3,CAISSWNQPQHF
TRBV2,CASRVGTQYF
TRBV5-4,CASSLATLAGGPIGELFF
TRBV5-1,CASSLEGFGETQYF
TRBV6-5,CASSYSAEQFF
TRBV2,CASSGHLFTDTQYF
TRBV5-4,CASSLATGTTDTQYF
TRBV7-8,CASSLLGAAIDEQYF
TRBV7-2,CAVGRGGSGANVLTF
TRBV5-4,CASRREGGTGELFF
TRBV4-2,CASSQGTGESYEQYF
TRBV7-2,CASSLRGQGNTIYF
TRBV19,CASTETGHTYGYTF
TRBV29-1,CSVSTGNTGELFF
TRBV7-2,CASSSGTSGSGYEQYF
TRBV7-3,CASSLLPYGGLAGLNTGELFF
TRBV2,CASRFSPYNEQFF
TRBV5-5,CASKPGTSGSPGELFF
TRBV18,CASSPDRGDGSENIQYF
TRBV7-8,CASSLLLAGDGDTQYF
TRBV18,CASSPSWGETQYF
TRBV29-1,CSVDFPGLGEQYF
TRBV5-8,CASSRRLAGGPEEQYF
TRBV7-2,CASSLGQGGGQYF
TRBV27,CASKVGWDREETQYF
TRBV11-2,CASSFRDSSNYGYTF
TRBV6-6,CASSFREGYTF
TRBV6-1,CASSAQVYEQYF
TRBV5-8,CASSLSLSRPADTQYF
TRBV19,CASSVQGLWATNEKLFF
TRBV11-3,CASSSRASGSLETQYF
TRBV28,CASSFLAGTYEQYF
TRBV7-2,CASSPRTGVNRPEAFF
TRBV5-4,CASRPRTGGETQYF
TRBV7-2,CASSSTARAGYTF